Sequencing of this TCR beta chain was carried out in a study of CDR3 diversity in severe acne. MiXCR was run by TCRdb on the PCR reads, yielding one entry per CDR3 protein. The repertoire holds approximately 77,000 distinct CDR3 sequences, with approximately 54% as singletons. The CDR3 has 15 residues. The germline V gene has CDR1 SGHTA and CDR2 FQGTGA. Germline trimming cut 5 bases from V and 10 bases from J; bases unmatched to any gene: 8. This clonotype has a count of ten or more. This sequence originates from a male donor with severe acne vulgaris. Source material: blood. V is TRBV7-3 and J is TRBJ1-6; 10 bases are a match to TRBD1. The CDR3 DNA follows: TGTGCCAGCAGCGGGACAGGGGTGACGAGGTCACCCCTCCACTTT. Protein: CASSGTGVTRSPLHF.